This TCR beta chain was captured by sequencing in a study of early stage breast cancer tumors. Each sample had two DNA replicates, around 0.53 ug blood or about 1.5 ug tissue. Only in-frame clones appear in the TCRdb table, and some are missing; sequencing was by immunoSEQ multiplex PCR. The table includes around 51,000 clones, around 80% detected once. This clone appeared a single time. There are 14 residues in the CDR3. The germline V gene has CDR1 SGHNT and CDR2 YYREEE (reference sequence). The V gene lost 4 bases and the J gene lost 3 bases, with 14 bases spanning the gap. Sequences were obtained from blood. The receptor's source is a person aged 35-50 years with breast cancer. The chain carries TRBV5-4 and TRBJ2-7; possible D gene TRBD2, 6 bases. As DNA, the CDR3 is TGTGCCAGCAGCCCGGGACTCCCTGGCTACGAGCAGTACTTC. Encoded protein: CASSPGLPGYEQYF.